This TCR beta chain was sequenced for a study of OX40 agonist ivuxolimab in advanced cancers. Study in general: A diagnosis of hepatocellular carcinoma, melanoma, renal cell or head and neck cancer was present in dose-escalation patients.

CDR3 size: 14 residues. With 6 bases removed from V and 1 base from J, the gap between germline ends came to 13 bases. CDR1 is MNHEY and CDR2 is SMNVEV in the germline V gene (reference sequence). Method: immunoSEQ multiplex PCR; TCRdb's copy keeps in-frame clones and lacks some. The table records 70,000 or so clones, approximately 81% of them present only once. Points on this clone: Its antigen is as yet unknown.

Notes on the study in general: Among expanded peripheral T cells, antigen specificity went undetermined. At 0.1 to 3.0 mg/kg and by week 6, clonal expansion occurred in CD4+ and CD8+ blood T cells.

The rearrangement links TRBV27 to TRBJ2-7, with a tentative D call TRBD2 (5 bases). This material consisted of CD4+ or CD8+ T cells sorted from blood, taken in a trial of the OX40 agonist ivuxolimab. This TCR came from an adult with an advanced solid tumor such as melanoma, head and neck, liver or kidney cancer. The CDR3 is CASSPRTGSYEQYF. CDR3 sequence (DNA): TGTGCCAGCAGCCCTAGGACGGGATCCTACGAGCAGTACTTC.